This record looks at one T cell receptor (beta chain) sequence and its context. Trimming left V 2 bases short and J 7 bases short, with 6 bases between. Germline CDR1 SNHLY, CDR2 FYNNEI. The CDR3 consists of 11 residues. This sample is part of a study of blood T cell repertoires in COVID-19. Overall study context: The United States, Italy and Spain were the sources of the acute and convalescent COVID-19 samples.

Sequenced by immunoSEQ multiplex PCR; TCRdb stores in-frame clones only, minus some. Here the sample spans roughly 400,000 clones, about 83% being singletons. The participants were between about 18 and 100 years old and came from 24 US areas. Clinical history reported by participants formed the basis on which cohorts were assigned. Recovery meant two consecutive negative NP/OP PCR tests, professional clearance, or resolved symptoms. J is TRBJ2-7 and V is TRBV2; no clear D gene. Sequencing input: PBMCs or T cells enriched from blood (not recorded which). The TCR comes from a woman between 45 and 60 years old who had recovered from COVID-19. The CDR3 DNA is TGTGCCAGCAGTGAATGGGCTGAGCAGTACTTC. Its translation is CASSEWAEQYF.